This is a list of T cell receptor beta chains from one sample in a study of OX40 agonist ivuxolimab in advanced cancers. The method was immunoSEQ multiplex PCR; TCRdb's version includes in-frame clones alone and lacks a portion of them. The data show 58,000 or so clones, roughly nine tenths seen once. The specimen was CD4+ or CD8+ T cells sorted from blood, collected in a trial of the OX40 agonist ivuxolimab. These receptors were taken from an adult with an advanced solid tumor such as melanoma, head and neck, liver or kidney cancer. Both conserved end residues are part of each CDR3. Fields, in order: D gene, clone size, J gene, V gene, CDR3 DNA, CDR3 protein. D genes are given only for firm matches. Part of the rows lack a size; the others show once, few, many or a class for expanded clones.

D gene: NA
clone size: few
J gene: TRBJ1-3
V gene: TRBV7-9
CDR3 DNA: TGTGCCAGCAGCTTAGCGCGTGGCCTCTTTTCTGGAAACACCATATATTTT
CDR3 protein: CASSLARGLFSGNTIYF

D gene: TRBD1
clone size: NA
J gene: TRBJ1-1
V gene: TRBV6-1
CDR3 DNA: TGTGCCAGCAGTGAAGCAAGGGCAGGGGGGCTGGGTACTGAAGCTTTCTTT
CDR3 protein: CASSEARAGGLGTEAFF

D gene: NA
clone size: NA
J gene: TRBJ2-5
V gene: TRBV28
CDR3 DNA: TGTGCCAGCAGAACCCAAGAGACCCAGTACTTC
CDR3 protein: CASRTQETQYF

D gene: NA
clone size: NA
J gene: TRBJ2-1
V gene: TRBV5-6
CDR3 DNA: TGTGCCAGCAGCTTGGTGACGGGCTACAATGAGCAGTTCTTC
CDR3 protein: CASSLVTGYNEQFF

D gene: NA
clone size: NA
J gene: TRBJ2-5
V gene: TRBV7-3
CDR3 DNA: TGTGCCAGCAGCTTAACGGGACGAAGGGCCCAAGAGACCCAGTACTTC
CDR3 protein: CASSLTGRRAQETQYF

D gene: NA
clone size: NA
J gene: TRBJ1-2
V gene: TRBV5-5
CDR3 DNA: TGTGCCAGCAGAGGAGGGGTAGGGGACAGCTACACCTTC
CDR3 protein: CASRGGVGDSYTF

D gene: NA
clone size: NA
J gene: TRBJ2-2
V gene: TRBV7-2
CDR3 DNA: TGTGCCAGCAGCATTATGTCGAGGGACACCGGGGAGCTGTTTTTT
CDR3 protein: CASSIMSRDTGELFF

D gene: NA
clone size: NA
J gene: TRBJ2-1
V gene: TRBV7-3
CDR3 DNA: TGTGCCAGCAGCTTAAATCCGGGGACATTCGATGAGCAGTTCTTC
CDR3 protein: CASSLNPGTFDEQFF

D gene: TRBD1
clone size: NA
J gene: TRBJ2-5
V gene: TRBV5-1
CDR3 DNA: TGCGCCAGCAGCGCGGCCGGGACAGGGAGGGAGACCCAGTACTTC
CDR3 protein: CASSAAGTGRETQYF

D gene: TRBD1
clone size: NA
J gene: TRBJ2-7
V gene: TRBV7-2
CDR3 DNA: TGTGCCAGCAGCTTAATAAACAGGGGGCCCTACGAGCAGTACTTC
CDR3 protein: CASSLINRGPYEQYF

D gene: NA
clone size: NA
J gene: TRBJ2-7
V gene: TRBV5-4
CDR3 DNA: TGTGCCAGCAGGGTAGACAGTTCCTACGAGCAGTACTTC
CDR3 protein: CASRVDSSYEQYF

D gene: NA
clone size: NA
J gene: TRBJ1-5
V gene: TRBV28
CDR3 DNA: TGTGCCAGCAGTTGGGGACGGGGCAATCAGCCCCAGCATTTT
CDR3 protein: CASSWGRGNQPQHF

D gene: TRBD1
clone size: NA
J gene: TRBJ2-5
V gene: TRBV7-2
CDR3 DNA: TGTGCCAGCAGCTTAACGGCGGACAGGGGAGTGAGTCGGGAGACCCAGTACTTC
CDR3 protein: CASSLTADRGVSRETQYF

D gene: NA
clone size: NA
J gene: TRBJ1-1
V gene: TRBV27
CDR3 DNA: TGTGCCAGCAGATCGAGAGGCACTGAAGCTTTCTTT
CDR3 protein: CASRSRGTEAFF

D gene: NA
clone size: few
J gene: TRBJ1-1
V gene: TRBV10-3
CDR3 DNA: TGTGCCATCAGTGGAGGGGGCACTGAAGCTTTCTTT
CDR3 protein: CAISGGGTEAFF

D gene: TRBD2
clone size: NA
J gene: TRBJ2-7
V gene: TRBV2
CDR3 DNA: TGTGCCAGCAGTGAAGGAGGACTAGCGGACTTGTACGAGCAGTACTTC
CDR3 protein: CASSEGGLADLYEQYF

D gene: NA
clone size: NA
J gene: TRBJ1-1
V gene: TRBV6-5
CDR3 DNA: TGTGCCAGCAGCCCAGGCTGGGACACTGAAGCTTTCTTT
CDR3 protein: CASSPGWDTEAFF